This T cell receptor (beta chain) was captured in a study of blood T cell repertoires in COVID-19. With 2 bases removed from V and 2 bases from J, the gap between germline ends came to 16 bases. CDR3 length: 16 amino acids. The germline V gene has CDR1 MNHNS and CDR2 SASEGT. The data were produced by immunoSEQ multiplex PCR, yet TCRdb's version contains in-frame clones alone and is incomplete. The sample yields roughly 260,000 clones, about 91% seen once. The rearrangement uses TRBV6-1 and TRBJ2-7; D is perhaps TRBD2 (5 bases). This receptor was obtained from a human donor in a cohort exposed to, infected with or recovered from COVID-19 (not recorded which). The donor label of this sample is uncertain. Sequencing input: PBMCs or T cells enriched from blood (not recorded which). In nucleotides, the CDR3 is TGTGCCAGCAGTGAACTAGCTTCTCAACGACCCTACGAGCAGTACTTC. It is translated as CASSELASQRPYEQYF.